This is a list of T cell receptor beta chains from one sample in a study of blood T cell repertoires in COVID-19. Only in-frame clones appear in the TCRdb table, and some are missing; sequencing was by immunoSEQ multiplex PCR. The repertoire consists of some 250,000 clones, with 80% to 85% occurring once and the leading ten covering under 3%. Sequenced: peripheral blood. The receptor set was obtained from a woman aged 55-75 years with active or convalescent COVID-19. Both conserved end residues are part of each CDR3. Fields, in order: CDR3 protein, CDR3 DNA, J gene, clone size, V gene, D gene. D genes are given only for firm matches. Not all rows give a size; the values are once, few, many and, for expanded clones, a class.

cdr3_aa: CASSLLADPSTDTQYF
cdr3_nt: TGTGCCAGCAGCTTGCTAGCGGACCCTAGCACAGATACGCAGTATTTT
j_call: TRBJ2-3
clone_size: .
v_call: TRBV7-8
d_call: TRBD2

cdr3_aa: CASSFTTGQGKGETQYF
cdr3_nt: TGCGCCAGCAGCTTTACAACCGGACAGGGGAAGGGAGAGACCCAGTACTTC
j_call: TRBJ2-5
clone_size: .
v_call: TRBV5-1
d_call: TRBD1

cdr3_aa: CASSQVRSYHEQYF
cdr3_nt: TGCGCCAGCAGCCAAGTCAGGTCCTACCACGAGCAGTACTTC
j_call: TRBJ2-7
clone_size: .
v_call: TRBV4-3
d_call: .

cdr3_aa: CASSVEASGGAHEQFF
cdr3_nt: TGTGCCAGCAGCGTGGAGGCTAGCGGGGGGGCCCATGAGCAGTTCTTC
j_call: TRBJ2-1
clone_size: .
v_call: TRBV9
d_call: TRBD2

cdr3_aa: CASSIRTGGYSPLHF
cdr3_nt: TGTGCCAGTAGTATCCGCACAGGGGGCTATTCACCCCTCCACTTT
j_call: TRBJ1-6
clone_size: .
v_call: TRBV19
d_call: TRBD1

cdr3_aa: CAISPSPTSGAIDEQFF
cdr3_nt: TGTGCCATCAGCCCTTCACCTACTAGCGGGGCAATAGATGAGCAGTTCTTC
j_call: TRBJ2-1
clone_size: .
v_call: TRBV10-3
d_call: TRBD2

cdr3_aa: CASSFNSPVDSPLHF
cdr3_nt: TGCGCCAGCAGCTTTAACTCCCCGGTAGATTCACCCCTCCACTTT
j_call: TRBJ1-6
clone_size: .
v_call: TRBV5-1
d_call: .

cdr3_aa: CASSLGWTGGTHYEQYF
cdr3_nt: TGTGCCAGCAGCTTAGGGTGGACAGGGGGAACTCACTACGAGCAGTACTTC
j_call: TRBJ2-7
clone_size: .
v_call: TRBV11-2
d_call: TRBD1

cdr3_aa: CATKDRTGGGNEQYF
cdr3_nt: TGTGCCACCAAAGATCGGACAGGGGGCGGGAACGAGCAGTACTTC
j_call: TRBJ2-7
clone_size: .
v_call: TRBV15
d_call: TRBD1

cdr3_aa: CASSPPGLAGAVGEQYF
cdr3_nt: TGTGCCAGCAGTCCCCCTGGGCTAGCGGGGGCCGTCGGCGAGCAGTACTTC
j_call: TRBJ2-7
clone_size: .
v_call: TRBV7-2
d_call: TRBD2

cdr3_aa: CAIPNVDRDNQPQHF
cdr3_nt: TGTGCCATCCCGAATGTAGACAGGGACAATCAGCCCCAGCATTTT
j_call: TRBJ1-5
clone_size: .
v_call: TRBV11-3
d_call: TRBD1

cdr3_aa: CASSGTSPWDEQFF
cdr3_nt: TGCGCCAGCAGCGGGACTAGCCCTTGGGATGAGCAGTTCTTC
j_call: TRBJ2-1
clone_size: .
v_call: TRBV5-1
d_call: TRBD2

cdr3_aa: CASSQVGALSSGNTIYF
cdr3_nt: TGTGCCAGCAGCCAAGTGGGGGCTTTGAGCTCTGGAAACACCATATATTTT
j_call: TRBJ1-3
clone_size: .
v_call: TRBV4-2
d_call: .

cdr3_aa: CASSLLGGDYSTDTQYF
cdr3_nt: TGTGCCAGCAGCTTATTAGGTGGGGACTACTCCACAGATACGCAGTATTTT
j_call: TRBJ2-3
clone_size: once
v_call: TRBV7-6
d_call: TRBD2

cdr3_aa: CAWSTLIPTGELFF
cdr3_nt: TGTGCCTGGTCTACGTTAATACCCACCGGGGAGCTGTTTTTT
j_call: TRBJ2-2
clone_size: .
v_call: TRBV30
d_call: .

cdr3_aa: CASRLAGNTYQPQHF
cdr3_nt: TGTGCCAGCCGCTTGGCGGGGAACACATATCAGCCCCAGCATTTT
j_call: TRBJ1-5
clone_size: .
v_call: TRBV2
d_call: .

cdr3_aa: CATSDFSGGGMDF
cdr3_nt: TGTGCCACCAGTGACTTCTCGGGGGGGGGCATGGATTTT
j_call: TRBJ2-3
clone_size: .
v_call: TRBV24-1
d_call: TRBD2

cdr3_aa: CASSYIPPTDEQFF
cdr3_nt: TGTGCCAGCAGTTATATCCCCCCTACAGATGAGCAGTTCTTC
j_call: TRBJ2-1
clone_size: .
v_call: TRBV6-6
d_call: .

cdr3_aa: CATGPGGNFYGYTF
cdr3_nt: TGTGCCACTGGACCCGGAGGGAACTTCTATGGCTACACCTTC
j_call: TRBJ1-2
clone_size: .
v_call: TRBV3-1/TRBV3-2
d_call: .

cdr3_aa: CASTPTALNTEAFF
cdr3_nt: TGTGCCAGCACACCGACAGCTCTGAACACTGAAGCTTTCTTT
j_call: TRBJ1-1
clone_size: .
v_call: TRBV28
d_call: .

cdr3_aa: CASSFRGIYGYTF
cdr3_nt: TGTGCCAGCAGCTTCCGGGGGATTTATGGCTACACCTTC
j_call: TRBJ1-2
clone_size: .
v_call: TRBV5-6
d_call: .

cdr3_aa: CACKRGGTTDTQYF
cdr3_nt: TGTGCCTGTAAAAGGGGGGGAACCACAGATACGCAGTATTTT
j_call: TRBJ2-3
clone_size: .
v_call: TRBV19
d_call: .

cdr3_aa: CASSLALGENNQPQHF
cdr3_nt: TGTGCCAGCAGCTTAGCGCTAGGGGAAAATAATCAGCCCCAGCATTTT
j_call: TRBJ1-5
clone_size: few
v_call: TRBV7-9
d_call: .

cdr3_aa: CASSPRGTGPGDTEAFF
cdr3_nt: TGTGCCAGCTCACCACGTGGGACAGGCCCCGGGGACACTGAAGCTTTCTTT
j_call: TRBJ1-1
clone_size: .
v_call: TRBV18
d_call: TRBD1

cdr3_aa: CASSPGGQGETQYF
cdr3_nt: TGTGCCAGCAGTCCCGGAGGGCAGGGAGAGACCCAGTACTTC
j_call: TRBJ2-5
clone_size: .
v_call: TRBV5-4
d_call: .

cdr3_aa: CASSLDGEGYEQYF
cdr3_nt: TGTGCCAGCAGCTTAGATGGGGAGGGCTACGAGCAGTACTTC
j_call: TRBJ2-7
clone_size: few
v_call: TRBV11-3
d_call: TRBD2

cdr3_aa: CASDRALSSTDTQYF
cdr3_nt: TGTGCCAGCGACAGGGCCCTTTCTAGCACAGATACGCAGTATTTT
j_call: TRBJ2-3
clone_size: .
v_call: TRBV6-5
d_call: TRBD1

cdr3_aa: CASTLNRGNQPQHF
cdr3_nt: TGTGCCAGCACGCTCAACAGGGGCAATCAGCCCCAGCATTTT
j_call: TRBJ1-5
clone_size: .
v_call: TRBV6-6
d_call: .

cdr3_aa: CAWSDGTSNQPQHF
cdr3_nt: TGTGCCTGGAGTGACGGGACATCGAATCAGCCCCAGCATTTT
j_call: TRBJ1-5
clone_size: .
v_call: TRBV30
d_call: .

cdr3_aa: CAWTHLRGQGALGNQPQHF
cdr3_nt: TGTGCCTGGACTCACTTACGGGGACAGGGGGCCCTTGGCAATCAGCCCCAGCATTTT
j_call: TRBJ1-5
clone_size: .
v_call: TRBV30
d_call: TRBD1

cdr3_aa: CASSSTGSGYNEQFF
cdr3_nt: TGTGCCAGCAGCTCAACAGGGTCGGGGTACAATGAGCAGTTCTTC
j_call: TRBJ2-1
clone_size: .
v_call: TRBV7-3
d_call: .

cdr3_aa: CASGFGTGASEQYF
cdr3_nt: TGTGCTAGTGGTTTTGGGACAGGGGCATCCGAGCAGTACTTC
j_call: TRBJ2-7
clone_size: .
v_call: TRBV12-5
d_call: TRBD1

cdr3_aa: CASSPYDGGSTEAFF
cdr3_nt: TGTGCCAGCTCACCATACGACGGGGGGAGTACTGAAGCTTTCTTT
j_call: TRBJ1-1
clone_size: few
v_call: TRBV18
d_call: .

cdr3_aa: CASSPLGQMDIQYF
cdr3_nt: TGTGCCAGCTCACCATTGGGACAGATGGACATTCAGTACTTC
j_call: TRBJ2-4
clone_size: .
v_call: TRBV18
d_call: TRBD1

cdr3_aa: CASKVLTGQGGEQYF
cdr3_nt: TGCGCCAGCAAAGTCTTGACCGGGCAGGGAGGGGAGCAGTACTTC
j_call: TRBJ2-7
clone_size: .
v_call: TRBV5-1
d_call: TRBD2

cdr3_aa: CASSLTSVGETQYF
cdr3_nt: TGTGCCAGCAGTTTAACTAGCGTGGGAGAGACCCAGTACTTC
j_call: TRBJ2-5
clone_size: once
v_call: TRBV27
d_call: TRBD2

cdr3_aa: CSVQSTGTGRNQPQHF
cdr3_nt: TGCAGCGTTCAGTCTACCGGGACAGGGCGCAATCAGCCCCAGCATTTT
j_call: TRBJ1-5
clone_size: .
v_call: TRBV29-1
d_call: TRBD1

cdr3_aa: CASSSDGQARGYTF
cdr3_nt: TGTGCCAGCAGTTCCGACGGACAGGCGAGAGGCTACACCTTC
j_call: TRBJ1-2
clone_size: .
v_call: TRBV6-6
d_call: TRBD1

cdr3_aa: CASSPAGATEAFF
cdr3_nt: TGTGCCAGCAGCCCGGCAGGGGCCACTGAAGCTTTCTTT
j_call: TRBJ1-1
clone_size: .
v_call: TRBV5-4
d_call: .

cdr3_aa: CASSPYGTVKSGNTIYF
cdr3_nt: TGTGCCAGCTCACCCTACGGGACAGTGAAATCTGGAAACACCATATATTTT
j_call: TRBJ1-3
clone_size: .
v_call: TRBV18
d_call: TRBD1

cdr3_aa: CAISEPGETYEQYF
cdr3_nt: TGTGCCATCAGTGAACCTGGGGAGACCTACGAGCAGTACTTC
j_call: TRBJ2-7
clone_size: .
v_call: TRBV10-3
d_call: .

cdr3_aa: CASSTQPAGGTSNEQYF
cdr3_nt: TGTGCCAGTAGTACCCAACCAGCGGGGGGAACGTCTAATGAGCAGTACTTC
j_call: TRBJ2-7
clone_size: .
v_call: TRBV19
d_call: TRBD2

cdr3_aa: CASRGDRVEQYF
cdr3_nt: TGTGCCAGCAGGGGAGACAGGGTCGAGCAGTACTTC
j_call: TRBJ2-7
clone_size: .
v_call: TRBV6-5
d_call: TRBD1

cdr3_aa: CASSIVKGGNTEAFF
cdr3_nt: TGTGCCAGTAGTATAGTAAAAGGGGGGAACACTGAAGCTTTCTTT
j_call: TRBJ1-1
clone_size: .
v_call: TRBV19
d_call: .

cdr3_aa: CASSQDWLAGGWNEQFF
cdr3_nt: TGTGCCAGCAGCCAAGATTGGCTAGCGGGGGGGTGGAATGAGCAGTTCTTC
j_call: TRBJ2-1
clone_size: .
v_call: TRBV4-2
d_call: TRBD2

cdr3_aa: CASREGSQPQHF
cdr3_nt: TGTGCCAGTAGGGAGGGAAGCCAGCCCCAGCATTTT
j_call: TRBJ1-5
clone_size: .
v_call: TRBV19
d_call: .

cdr3_aa: CASSGTGFIYEQYF
cdr3_nt: TGCGCCAGCAGCGGGACAGGGTTCATCTACGAGCAGTACTTC
j_call: TRBJ2-7
clone_size: few
v_call: TRBV5-1
d_call: TRBD1

cdr3_aa: CASSLDGAGANVLTF
cdr3_nt: TGTGCCAGCAGCTTGGACGGGGCTGGGGCCAACGTCCTGACTTTC
j_call: TRBJ2-6
clone_size: .
v_call: TRBV5-5
d_call: .

cdr3_aa: CASSQDRPGPGNTIYF
cdr3_nt: TGCGCCAGCAGCCAAGATCGGCCAGGTCCTGGAAACACCATATATTTT
j_call: TRBJ1-3
clone_size: .
v_call: TRBV4-3
d_call: .